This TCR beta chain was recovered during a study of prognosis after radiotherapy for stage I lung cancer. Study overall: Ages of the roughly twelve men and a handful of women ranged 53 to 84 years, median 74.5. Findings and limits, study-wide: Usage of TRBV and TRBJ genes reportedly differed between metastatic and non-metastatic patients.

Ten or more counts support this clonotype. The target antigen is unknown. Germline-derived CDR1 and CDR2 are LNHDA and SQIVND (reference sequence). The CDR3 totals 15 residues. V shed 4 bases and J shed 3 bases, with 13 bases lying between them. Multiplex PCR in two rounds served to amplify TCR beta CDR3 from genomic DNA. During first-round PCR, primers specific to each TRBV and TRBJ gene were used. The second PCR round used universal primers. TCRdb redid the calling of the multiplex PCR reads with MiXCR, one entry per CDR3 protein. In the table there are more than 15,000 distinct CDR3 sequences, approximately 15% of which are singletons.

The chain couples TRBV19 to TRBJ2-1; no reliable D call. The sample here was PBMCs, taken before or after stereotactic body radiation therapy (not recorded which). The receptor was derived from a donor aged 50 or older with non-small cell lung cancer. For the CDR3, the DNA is TGTGCCAGTAGTAGGAGCGTAGCAGGCTACAATGAGCAGTTCTTC. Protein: CASSRSVAGYNEQFF.